Listed here are 22 T cell receptor beta chains from one sample, sequenced in a study of cytotoxic CD8 clonotypes in ibrutinib-treated CLL. The table came from immunoSEQ multiplex PCR; TCRdb's copy has only in-frame clones and leaves some out. The profile shows 110,000 to 150,000 clones, about 75% of them singletons. The sample in question was PBMCs, obtained after 24 months of ibrutinib treatment. The receptors here all came from a human donor with chronic lymphocytic leukemia.

This clone was recorded a few times. The chain links TRBV19 to TRBJ2-3, with 7 bases lining up with TRBD2. The CDR3 loop spans 17 amino acids. The V gene's germline CDR1 is LNHDA and CDR2 SQIVND (reference sequence). V lost 6 bases and J lost 0; bases outside the gene matches: 12. The CDR3 sequence is CASRVGSSGPSTDTQYF. DNA of the CDR3: TGTGCCAGTAGGGTTGGGTCTAGCGGACCGAGCACAGATACGCAGTATTTT.

The V call is TRBV7-8, the J call TRBJ1-1, with D perhaps matching TRBD1 (5 bases). Between the trimmed V and J ends, which lost 4 bases and 2 bases, there was a span of 17 bases. The V gene's germline CDR1 is SGHVS and CDR2 FQNEAQ. The CDR3 sequence is 16 residues long. This CDR3 is CASSWLPGTANTEAFF. The CDR3 DNA sequence: TGTGCCAGCAGCTGGCTTCCGGGGACGGCAAACACTGAAGCTTTCTTT.

The chain combines TRBV5-4 with TRBJ1-4; D ambiguous. Trimming removed 1 base from V and 8 bases from J, with 12 bases in between. This CDR3 has 14 amino acids. Germline assignment: CDR1 SGHNT and CDR2 YYREEE (reference sequence). In nucleotides, the CDR3 is TGTGCCAGCAGCTTGTGGGCTACTTCGGAAAAACTGTTTTTT. Protein sequence: CASSLWATSEKLFF.

The chain has TRBV4-2 and TRBJ2-1, with 8 nucleotides matching TRBD1. This CDR3 is 16 amino acids long. With V trimmed by 3 bases and J by 5 bases, 9 bases remained unmatched. Germline assignment: CDR1 LGHNA and CDR2 YNFKEQ. CDR3 protein: CASSQVSGGIDNEQFF. DNA of the CDR3: TGTGCCAGCAGCCAGGTCTCAGGGGGCATCGACAATGAGCAGTTCTTC.

The CDR3 reads CASSVGDSSNQPQHF. The CDR3 region has the DNA TGTGCCAGCAGCGTAGGGGACAGCAGCAATCAGCCCCAGCATTTT. The chain couples TRBV9 to TRBJ1-5, with 7 bases lining up with TRBD1. The CDR3 is 15 residues long. CDR1 and CDR2 from the germline V gene are SGDLS and YYNGEE. Trimming removed 0 bases from V and 1 base from J; junction bases left unmatched: 1.

Turning to this clone: The junction differs from germline at one of its ends, possibly a read error. This sequence joins TRBV20-1 and TRBJ1-2; 7 bases align to TRBD1. CDR1 and CDR2 from the germline V gene are DFQATT and SNEGSKA (reference sequence). This CDR3 is 9 amino acids long. Written as DNA, the CDR3 is TGCAGTGCTACCCCGGACAGGAACTTC. Amino acids: CSATPDRNF.

This sequence joins TRBV27 and TRBJ2-3; no clear D. V shed 5 bases and J shed 0 bases, with 18 bases lying between them. Germline CDR1 MNHEY, CDR2 SMNVEV (reference sequence). The CDR3 sequence is 17 residues long. The CDR3 nucleotides are TGTGCCAGCAGTCCCACCCCACAGTTCACTAGCACAGATACGCAGTATTTT. It yields the protein CASSPTPQFTSTDTQYF.

In this sample, this clone turned up a few times. This chain joins TRBV28 and TRBJ1-5; no reliable D call. V was trimmed by 7 bases and J by 9 bases, leaving 13 bases between them. Germline CDR1 and CDR2: MDHEN and SYDVKM. This CDR3 spans 12 amino acids. The DNA for the CDR3 is TGTGCCAGCACTATAAACGAACGGCCCCAGCATTTT. Protein sequence: CASTINERPQHF.

This chain joins TRBV21-1 and TRBJ1-2; the D call TRBD1 from the table was never checked on the DNA. TRBV21-1 is an annotated pseudogene. The CDR3 is 10 amino acids. The CDR3 reads CASTDRGYTF. Written as DNA, the CDR3 is TGTGCCAGCACAGACAGGGGCTACACCTTC.

The chain joins TRBV2 to TRBJ2-7; tentatively, D is TRBD1 or TRBD2 (5 bases each). The germline CDR1 and CDR2 sequences are SNHLY and FYNNEI. The CDR3 extends over 16 amino acids. V gave up 6 bases and J gave up 6 bases, with 24 bases separating them. In DNA, the CDR3 is TGTGCCAGCAGCCTGAGGGGCAGCCCGCGTCCCTCCGAGCAGTACTTC. Translating gives CASSLRGSPRPSEQYF. The whole variable domain, filled in from reference TRBV2 and TRBJ2-7, reads EPEVTQTPSHQVTQMGQEVILRCVPISNHLYFYWYRQILGQKVEFLVSFYNNEISEKSEIFDDQFSVERPDGSNFTLKIRSTKLEDSAMYFCASSLRGSPRPSEQYFGPGTRLTVT.

The J gene is TRBJ2-1, the V gene TRBV7-9; 10 bases line up with TRBD2. CDR1 SEHNR and CDR2 FQNEAQ come from the germline V gene (reference sequence). The CDR3 consists of 15 residues. With 7 bases clipped from V and 5 bases from J, the junction kept 8 bases outside the gene matches. CDR3: CASILAGPRDNEQFF. The CDR3 DNA sequence: TGTGCCAGCATACTAGCGGGACCCCGGGACAATGAGCAGTTCTTC.

The J gene is TRBJ2-6, the V gene TRBV13; D not resolved. V gave up 3 bases and J gave up 4 bases, with 4 bases separating them. CDR1 and CDR2 from the germline V gene are PRHDT and FYEKMQ (reference sequence). There are 13 residues in the CDR3. The CDR3 spells CASSFRGANVLTF. The CDR3, as DNA: TGTGCCAGCAGCTTTCGGGGGGCCAACGTCCTGACTTTC.

CDR3 sequence: CAAGGTNQPQHF. In DNA form, the CDR3 reads TGTGCCGCCGGGGGGACAAATCAGCCCCAGCATTTT. This rearrangement joins TRBV10-3 to TRBJ1-5; D might be TRBD1 (6 bases). Per the germline V gene, CDR1 is ENHRY and CDR2 is SYGVKD. V was cut by 11 bases and J by 4 bases, with 12 bases left in between. The CDR3 extends over 12 amino acids.

This clone turned up a few times. The J gene is TRBJ1-4, the V gene TRBV28, with 7 bases fitting TRBD1. Per germline, CDR1 MDHEN and CDR2 SYDVKM. Trimming at V came to 2 bases and at J to 9 bases, leaving 9 bases not matched to a gene. The CDR3 totals 15 residues. The CDR3 is CASSLPSGTAKKLFF. CDR3 bases: TGTGCCAGCAGTTTACCCTCCGGGACAGCAAAAAAACTGTTTTTT.

The chain has TRBV11-3 and TRBJ2-7; 10 bases map to TRBD1. Trimming at V came to 1 base and at J to 6 bases, leaving 12 bases not matched to a gene. The CDR3 loop spans 17 amino acids. Germline V lookup: CDR1 SGHNT, CDR2 YENEEA. CDR3 sequence reads: CASSLATDRGRGCEQYF. In DNA, the CDR3 is TGTGCCAGCAGCTTAGCAACCGACAGGGGGCGCGGATGCGAGCAGTACTTC.

This clone was found a few times. The chain combines TRBV9 with TRBJ2-2; D may be TRBD2 (7 bases). This CDR3 is built from 14 residues. V lost 3 bases to trimming and J lost 6 bases, with 12 bases between them. From germline, CDR1 is SGDLS and CDR2 YYNGEE. DNA for the CDR3: TGTGCCAGCAGCGAGGGGGGAGGGCCCGGGGAGCTGTTTTTT. As protein: CASSEGGGPGELFF. The variable domain in full, with the rest retrieved from reference TRBV9 and TRBJ2-2, is DSGVTQTPKHLITATGQRVTLRCSPRSGDLSVYWYQQSLDQGLQFLIQYYNGEERAKGNILERFSAQQFPDLHSELNLSSLELGDSALYFCASSEGGGPGELFFGEGSRLTVL.

This chain links TRBV30 with TRBJ1-3; a possible D gene is TRBD1 (6 bases). The V end was cut by 1 base, the J end by 0 bases, with 16 bases between. Germline values: CDR1 GTSNPN, CDR2 SVGIG (reference sequence). The CDR3 extends over 17 amino acids. As DNA, the CDR3 is TGTGCCTGGAGTGGGGGGCTCCCCGGGGCCTCTGGAAACACCATATATTTT. Its protein is CAWSGGLPGASGNTIYF.

In this sample, this clone turned up a few times. V gene TRBV29-1 combines with J gene TRBJ2-5, with TRBD1 matching over 9 bases. From germline, CDR1 is SQVTM and CDR2 ANQGSEA. The V segment lost 7 bases and the J segment 4 bases; nucleotides outside the gene matches: 4. This CDR3 contains 12 residues. CDR3 amino acids: CSARTGAETQYF. The DNA of the CDR3 is TGCAGCGCTAGGACAGGGGCAGAGACCCAGTACTTC.

The rearrangement links TRBV18 to TRBJ1-1; no firm D call. CDR3 length: 14 residues. The V end was cut by 1 base, the J end by 1 base, with 7 bases between. Germline V gene data show CDR1 as KGHSH and CDR2 as LQKENI. The CDR3 here is CASSPRAANTEAFF. CDR3 coding DNA: TGTGCCAGCTCACCACGGGCCGCGAACACTGAAGCTTTCTTT.

This clone was seen only once. CDR3 nucleotide sequence: TGTGCCAGCAGCTTACCCGGCCCGGGGCTCACTGGGGCCAACGTCCTGACTTTC. Translating it yields CASSLPGPGLTGANVLTF. V usage is TRBV7-3 and J usage is TRBJ2-6; either TRBD1 or TRBD2 may supply D (5 bases each). CDR1 SGHTA and CDR2 FQGTGA come from the germline V gene. V was clipped by 2 bases and J by 2 bases, with 16 bases between them. This CDR3 is 18 amino acids long.

This chain links TRBV27 with TRBJ1-1; perhaps TRBD1 as D (6 bases). In germline, CDR1 is MNHEY, CDR2 SMNVEV (reference sequence). This CDR3 is built from 14 residues. The germline V and J ends were trimmed by 8 bases and 3 bases, with 16 bases remaining between them. The CDR3 region is CASGGGLEYTEAFF. The CDR3 DNA reads TGTGCCAGCGGTGGGGGGCTGGAGTACACTGAAGCTTTCTTT.

With regard to this clone: Other DNA variants within this sample encode the same CDR3. This chain links TRBV11-2 with TRBJ1-2; maybe TRBD1 (5 bases). V lost 1 base and J 3 bases, leaving 6 bases between the germline ends. Looked up from germline, CDR1 is SGHAT and CDR2 is FQNNGV. The CDR3 spans 13 residues. The CDR3 DNA follows: TGTGCCAGCAGCTTAGGCAGGGACTATGGCTACACCTTC. This gives the protein CASSLGRDYGYTF. Using reference TRBV11-2 and TRBJ1-2 for the parts outside the CDR3, the full variable domain is EAGVAQSPRYKIIEKRQSVAFWCNPISGHATLYWYQQILGQGPKLLIQFQNNGVVDDSQLPKDRFSAERLKGVDSTLKIQPAKLEDSAVYLCASSLGRDYGYTFGSGTRLTVV.